Here is one TCR beta chain with its context. The sample is drawn from a study of shared clonotypes between healthy human individuals. V shed 0 bases and J shed 3 bases, with 8 bases lying between them. Germline V gene lookup returns CDR1 MNHNY and CDR2 SVGAGI (reference sequence). This CDR3 has 14 amino acids. For genomic DNA, unsorted samples relied on about 90 million PBMCs. Each cell subset's genomic DNA was divided evenly among several immunoSEQ plates. TCRdb's table, derived via immunoSEQ multiplex PCR, lists solely in-frame clones and lacks some. The sample has about half a million clones, about 85% seen once.

The rearrangement joins TRBV6-6 to TRBJ1-2; D gene unclear. The specimen sequenced was PBMCs. The receptor comes from a woman aged 40 to 49 in good health. Some clones in this sample may be carry-over from other donors' samples. CDR3 region: CASSYSPRDYGYTF. The CDR3 DNA reads TGTGCCAGCAGTTACTCTCCGAGGGACTATGGCTACACCTTC.